These 20 T cell receptor beta chains were all obtained from the same sample, sequenced in a study of blood T cells in healthy people across ages. A J-beta primer mix and a sample-barcoded 5' primer were used in a second PCR of about 7 to 12 cycles. TCRdb recomputed calls from the 5' RACE reads with MiXCR, one row per CDR3 protein. The table records about 800,000 distinct CDR3 sequences, roughly 64% of them present only once. Specimen: blood. The receptors here all came from a man younger than 45 in good health.

In this sample, this clonotype turned up a few times. This chain uses TRBV7-2 with TRBJ2-5; D is uncertain. CDR1 is SGHTA and CDR2 is FQGNSA in the germline V gene. The CDR3 is 14 residues long. The V and J ends lost 1 base and 0 bases respectively, with 6 bases between them. The CDR3 DNA reads as TGTGCCAGCAGCTTAGGGGCCTACCAAGAGACCCAGTACTTC. Translating it yields CASSLGAYQETQYF. The complete variable domain, with remaining parts taken from reference TRBV7-2 and TRBJ2-5, reads GAGVSQSPSNKVTEKGKDVELRCDPISGHTALYWYRQSLGQGLEFLIYFQGNSAPDKSGLPSDRFSAERTGGSVSTLTIQRTQQEDSAVYLCASSLGAYQETQYFGPGTRLLVL.

V gene TRBV27 combines with J gene TRBJ2-7, with 7 bases fitting TRBD1. Germline lookup yields CDR1 MNHEY and CDR2 SMNVEV (reference sequence). Germline trimming cut 6 bases from V and 3 bases from J; bases unmatched to any gene: 8. The CDR3 runs 14 residues. In DNA, the CDR3 is TGTGCCAGCAGCAGGGGGACAGCCGGCTACGAGCAGTACTTC. Protein: CASSRGTAGYEQYF.

The genes are TRBV9 and TRBJ2-7; 9 nucleotides align to TRBD1. V lost 3 bases, J lost 3 bases, and 10 bases stayed unmatched. This CDR3 is built from 16 residues. Germline values: CDR1 SGDLS, CDR2 YYNGEE. The CDR3 spells CASSASLGTGYYEQYF. The CDR3 DNA follows: TGTGCCAGCAGCGCCAGTTTGGGGACAGGGTACTACGAGCAGTACTTC.

This clonotype occurred a few times. The chain is built from TRBV29-1 and TRBJ2-3; tentative D call: TRBD2 (6 bases). Germline lookup yields CDR1 SQVTM and CDR2 ANQGSEA. This CDR3 has 14 amino acids. Trimming left V 4 bases short and J 1 base short, with 12 bases between. The DNA of the CDR3 is TGCAGCGTTGCCCGGGACTTACGCACAGATACGCAGTATTTT. Its protein is CSVARDLRTDTQYF.

This CDR3 reads CSAELNSEAKYF. CDR3 sequence (DNA): TGCAGTGCTGAGCTTAACTCAGAGGCGAAGTATTTT. This chain links TRBV20-1 with TRBJ2-3; D is unresolved. V was pared by 5 bases and J by 13 bases, with 19 bases between. Germline assignment: CDR1 DFQATT and CDR2 SNEGSKA (reference sequence). The CDR3 sequence is 12 residues long.

The chain carries TRBV30 and TRBJ1-5; 7 nucleotides align to TRBD1. V gave up 3 bases and J gave up 4 bases; unmatched junction bases: 3. Germline lookup yields CDR1 GTSNPN and CDR2 SVGIG (reference sequence). CDR3 size: 13 residues. For the CDR3, the DNA is TGTGCCTGGAGAACGACAGGGAATCAGCCCCAGCATTTT. This encodes CAWRTTGNQPQHF.

This clonotype came up many times. The genes are TRBV12-3 or TRBV12-4 and TRBJ2-4; D may be TRBD1 (6 bases). The CDR3 has 17 amino acids. V lost 6 bases to trimming and J lost 0 bases, with 18 bases between them. Here the CDR3 reads CASSPGTLVQAKNIQYF. The CDR3, as DNA: TGTGCCAGCAGCCCCGGGACACTTGTTCAAGCCAAAAACATTCAGTACTTC.

V gene TRBV9 combines with J gene TRBJ2-5, with D possibly TRBD2 on 6 matching bases. V lost 3 bases and J lost 2, with 11 bases in between. CDR3 length equals 14 residues. Germline CDR1 is SGDLS and CDR2 is YYNGEE. The CDR3 DNA follows: TGTGCCAGCAGCGCCTGGGACTTACAAGAGACCCAGTACTTC. Encoded protein: CASSAWDLQETQYF. Complete variable domain (other parts from reference TRBV9 and TRBJ2-5): DSGVTQTPKHLITATGQRVTLRCSPRSGDLSVYWYQQSLDQGLQFLIQYYNGEERAKGNILERFSAQQFPDLHSELNLSSLELGDSALYFCASSAWDLQETQYFGPGTRLLVL.

CDR3 amino acids: CASSEGVGTLSSYNEQFF. CDR3 DNA sequence: TGTGCCAGCAGTGAAGGGGTGGGGACGTTGAGCTCCTACAATGAGCAGTTCTTC. The chain uses TRBV6-1 and TRBJ2-1; D possibly uses TRBD1 or TRBD2 (5 bases each). Germline V CDR1 and CDR2: MNHNS, SASEGT. The CDR3 has 18 amino acids. Trimming removed 1 base from V and 0 bases from J, with 16 bases in between.

In its sample, this clonotype was seen a few times. The chain employs TRBV29-1 and TRBJ2-5; D is unclear. The CDR3 totals 13 residues. CDR1 and CDR2 (germline): SQVTM, ANQGSEA. V lost 3 bases and J lost 2, with 10 bases in between. The CDR3 loop is CSVERQIQETQYF. Here the CDR3 DNA reads TGCAGCGTTGAGCGGCAGATTCAAGAGACCCAGTACTTC.

The J gene is TRBJ2-7, the V gene TRBV5-1; D call uncertain. TRBJ2-4 explains the end of the DNA better; the J call may be wrong. The CDR3 covers 14 residues. CDR1 SGHRS and CDR2 YFSETQ come from the germline V gene. The CDR3 loop is CASSYNGPGDIQYF. For the CDR3, the DNA is TGCGCCAGCAGCTACAACGGCCCAGGAGACATTCAGTACTTC.

The chain joins TRBV28 to TRBJ2-5, with 10 bases fitting TRBD1. The CDR3 has 16 residues. Germline lookup yields CDR1 MDHEN and CDR2 SYDVKM. V was pared by 6 bases and J by 5 bases, with 12 bases of the junction left unmatched. DNA of the CDR3: TGTGCCAGCAGACACCCCGGGACAGGGGTTCGGGAGACCCAGTACTTC. Encoded protein: CASRHPGTGVRETQYF.

This chain connects TRBV20-1 to TRBJ2-1, with TRBD2 matching over 8 bases. Trimming took 3 bases from V and 6 from J; bases not matched to a gene: 10. The CDR3 totals 15 residues. Germline values: CDR1 DFQATT, CDR2 SNEGSKA (reference sequence). The CDR3 DNA reads TGCAGTGCTAGTCGTTCAGGTCTAGCGGGCAATGAGCAGTTCTTC. Protein product: CSASRSGLAGNEQFF.

V usage is TRBV30 and J usage is TRBJ2-1; TRBD2 aligns across 8 bases. Trimming cost V 4 bases and J 0 bases; bases outside gene matches: 14. The CDR3 has 18 amino acids. Germline V gene sequence: CDR1 GTSNPN, CDR2 SVGIG (reference sequence). The DNA of the CDR3 is TGTGCCTGGAAAGATCGGTCTAGCGGGTCTAGCTCCTACAATGAGCAGTTCTTC. Protein sequence: CAWKDRSSGSSSYNEQFF.

This sequence joins TRBV29-1 and TRBJ1-5; D unclear. This CDR3 contains 14 residues. The germline gives CDR1 SQVTM, CDR2 ANQGSEA. V dropped 4 bases and J dropped 0 bases, with 10 bases sitting between them. The CDR3: CSVGSGLSNQPQHF. In DNA form, the CDR3 reads TGCAGCGTTGGATCTGGTCTTAGCAATCAGCCCCAGCATTTT. Full variable domain (remainder filled in from reference TRBV29-1 and TRBJ1-5): SAVISQKPSRDICQRGTSLTIQCQVDSQVTMMFWYRQQPGQSLTLIATANQGSEATYESGFVIDKFPISRPNLTFSTLTVSNMSPEDSSIYLCSVGSGLSNQPQHFGDGTRLSIL.

This clonotype was picked up many times. This rearrangement joins TRBV28 to TRBJ2-5; either TRBD1 or TRBD2 may fit D (5 bases each). The V end lost 8 bases, the J end lost 11 bases, and 24 bases lay between the germline ends. Germline V gene data show CDR1 as MDHEN and CDR2 as SYDVKM. The CDR3 covers 14 residues. In DNA form, the CDR3 reads TGTGCCAGCCGGGCTCGGGCACTAGTGGGGGAGCAGTACTTC. This gives the protein CASRARALVGEQYF. Full variable domain (rest looked up from reference TRBV28 and TRBJ2-5): DVKVTQSSRYLVKRTGEKVFLECVQDMDHENMFWYRQDPGLGLRLIYFSYDVKMKEKGDIPEGYSVSREKKERFSLILESASTNQTSMYLCASRARALVGEQYFGPGTRLLVL.

The genes are TRBV29-1 and TRBJ1-4; D unclear. Germline loops: CDR1 SQVTM, CDR2 ANQGSEA. The CDR3 loop spans 12 amino acids. Trimming stripped 7 bases from V and 6 bases from J, with 12 bases between. In DNA, the CDR3 is TGCAGCGCTAAGGGATCGTATGAAAAACTGTTTTTT. It specifies CSAKGSYEKLFF.

On this clonotype: One junction end does not reproduce the germline sequence, and a read error may be involved. The chain uses TRBV4-2 and TRBJ2-7; the D gene is possibly TRBD2 (5 bases). In germline, CDR1 is LGHNA, CDR2 YNFKEQ. The CDR3 has 13 residues. The CDR3: CASGQASDYEQYF. The CDR3 DNA is TGTGCCAGCGGCCAAGCGTCAGACTACGAACAGTACTTC.

The CDR3 loop reads CASSPSARLFFTEAFF. The CDR3 DNA sequence: TGTGCCAGCAGCCCCTCCGCCAGGCTCTTTTTCACTGAAGCTTTCTTT. The rearrangement joins TRBV6-6 to TRBJ1-1; D call uncertain. Trimming stripped 6 bases from V and 4 bases from J, with 21 bases between. CDR1 is MNHNY and CDR2 is SVGAGI in the germline V gene (reference sequence). The CDR3 sequence is 16 residues long.

The chain carries TRBV7-6 and TRBJ1-6, with D tentatively TRBD1 (5 bases). CDR3 length: 15 residues. Trimming left V 2 bases short and J 5 bases short, with 10 bases between. The germline CDR1 and CDR2 sequences are SGHVS and FNYEAQ. The CDR3 nucleotides read TGTGCCAGCAGCTTATTGACAGCCGATAATTCACCCCTCCACTTT. It specifies CASSLLTADNSPLHF.